This T cell receptor beta chain comes out of a study of identical twins. The V end lost 4 bases, the J end lost 3 bases, and 22 bases lay between the germline ends. The CDR3 length is 17 residues. This clonotype was seen only a few times. Using its own MiXCR run on the 5' RACE reads, TCRdb lists one record per CDR3 protein. The sample records under 450,000 distinct CDR3 sequences, approximately 18% being singletons. The J gene is TRBJ2-7, the V gene TRBV12-3 or TRBV12-4; D is possibly TRBD1 or TRBD2 (6 bases each). Sequencing was carried out using naive T cells sorted from blood. This TCR was recovered from a man aged 45 to 65 in good health. The CDR3 reads CASSSDPGTRRGYEQYF. Written as DNA, the CDR3 is TGTGCCAGCAGTTCTGACCCCGGGACACGGAGGGGCTACGAGCAGTACTTC.